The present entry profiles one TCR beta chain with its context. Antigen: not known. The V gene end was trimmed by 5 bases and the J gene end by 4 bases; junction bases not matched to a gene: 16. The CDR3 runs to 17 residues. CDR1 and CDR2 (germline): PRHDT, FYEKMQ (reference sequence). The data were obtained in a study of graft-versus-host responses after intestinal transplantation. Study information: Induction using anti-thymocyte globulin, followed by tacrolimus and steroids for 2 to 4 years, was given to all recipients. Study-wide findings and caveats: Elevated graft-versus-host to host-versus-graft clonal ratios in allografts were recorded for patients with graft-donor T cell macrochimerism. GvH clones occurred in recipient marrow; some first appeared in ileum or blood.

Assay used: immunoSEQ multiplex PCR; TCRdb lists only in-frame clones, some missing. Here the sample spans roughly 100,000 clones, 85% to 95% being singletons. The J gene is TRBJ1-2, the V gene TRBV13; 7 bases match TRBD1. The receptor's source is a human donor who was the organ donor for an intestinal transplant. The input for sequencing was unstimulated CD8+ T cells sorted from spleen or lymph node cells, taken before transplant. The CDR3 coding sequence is TGTGCCAGCAGCCCCAGAGCAGGGCTAGGGGGCGGCTATGGCTACACCTTC. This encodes CASSPRAGLGGGYGYTF.